The sequence of this T cell receptor (beta chain) was determined in a study of siplizumab effects on memory and regulatory T cells. Regarding this clone: Its antigen is currently unknown.

Repertoires were generated with immunoSEQ multiplex PCR, while TCRdb's copy carries only in-frame clones and drops some. The sample contains roughly 40,000 clones, more than 80% of which appear only once. Trimming took 2 bases from V and 3 from J, leaving 10 bases between them. CDR1 is WSHSY, CDR2 SAAADI, per germline. This CDR3 comprises 14 residues. General study points: Phenotypic classification as naive or memory proved unattainable for roughly 75-97% of proliferating CD4+ or CD8+ clones.

The sequencing input was naive CD4+ T cells sorted from blood. The TCR was taken from a human donor in good health. The V gene is TRBV10-2, the J gene TRBJ1-1; the D is unclear. CDR3 residues: CASSEGRWDTEAFF. The DNA for the CDR3 is TGCGCCAGCAGTGAGGGCAGGTGGGACACTGAAGCTTTCTTT.